This T cell receptor (beta chain) was retrieved from a study of neoadjuvant anti-PD-1 for oral cavity cancer. Notes on the study in general: Only a few patients per response group were TCR-analyzed; validation needed.

Time point denoted: after neoadjuvant nivolumab, at surgical resection. Method: immunoSEQ multiplex PCR; TCRdb's copy keeps in-frame clones and lacks some. The sample has around 8,000 clones; 50% to 70% are singletons. On this clone: Its specificity is unknown.

V was clipped by 4 bases and J by 0 bases, with 10 bases between them. Looked up from germline, CDR1 is SGHRS and CDR2 is YFSETQ. The CDR3 extends over 15 amino acids. The TCR comes from a person between 40 and 85 years old with oral cavity squamous cell carcinoma. The sample was PBMCs, taken after nivolumab (anti-PD-1) treatment. The V and J genes are TRBV5-1 and TRBJ1-4; D is unresolved. Here the CDR3 DNA reads TGCGCCAGCAGCGCGGCCCGAGCAACTAATGAAAAACTGTTTTTT. Translated, it gives CASSAARATNEKLFF.